The 18 T cell receptor beta chains in this list originate from one sample, sequenced in a study of blood T cell repertoires in COVID-19. Produced via immunoSEQ multiplex PCR; TCRdb's table is partial and in-frame only. The data show 24,000 or so clones, 87% seen once. The sequencing input was peripheral blood. These receptors all come from a human donor in a cohort sampled during active COVID-19. The donor label of this sample is uncertain.

The CDR3 region has the DNA TGTGCCAGCTCAGCAGGGGTTTTGGGTGAAGCTTTCTTT. Residues: CASSAGVLGEAFF. The chain couples TRBV18 to TRBJ1-1; D possibly corresponds to TRBD1 (6 bases). V was cut by 5 bases and J by 7 bases, with 14 bases left in between. The CDR3 covers 13 residues. CDR1 KGHSH and CDR2 LQKENI come from the germline V gene.

Here the CDR3 DNA reads TGTGCCAGTAGTATGCGGCGAAGGAGGGCCCAAGAGACCCAGTACTTC. Translating gives CASSMRRRRAQETQYF. This chain connects TRBV19 to TRBJ2-5; TRBD2 is a possible D gene (6 bases). V gave up 3 bases and J gave up 1 base, with 15 bases separating them. This CDR3 region has 16 residues. Germline CDR1 reads LNHDA; CDR2 reads SQIVND (reference sequence).

The V and J genes are TRBV4-2 and TRBJ2-5, with TRBD2 matching 12 bases. V shed 0 bases, J shed 1 base, and the junction held 6 bases outside the gene matches. Per the germline V gene, CDR1 is LGHNA and CDR2 is YNFKEQ. This CDR3 is built from 18 residues. The CDR3: CASSQEGLAGSPQETQYF. Written as DNA, the CDR3 is TGTGCCAGCAGCCAAGAAGGACTAGCGGGGAGTCCCCAAGAGACCCAGTACTTC.

The V gene is TRBV4-3, the J gene TRBJ2-1; TRBD1 aligns across 11 bases. V shed 1 base, J shed 8 bases, and the junction held 7 bases outside the gene matches. The CDR3 runs 16 residues. Germline lookup yields CDR1 LGHNA and CDR2 YSLEER. CDR3 DNA: TGCGCCAGCAGCCAAGGTTTGGGACAGGGGGGGGATGAGCAGTTCTTC. Translated, it gives CASSQGLGQGGDEQFF.

V is TRBV18 and J is TRBJ1-1, with a possible D match to TRBD1 (5 bases). The CDR3 covers 13 residues. Germline V lookup: CDR1 KGHSH, CDR2 LQKENI. Trimming shortened V by 6 bases and J by 5 bases, and 13 bases separated the two germline ends. The CDR3, as DNA: TGTGCCAGCTCGGGATCAGGGCTAACTGAAGCTTTCTTT. Its protein product is CASSGSGLTEAFF.

The gene calls are TRBV30 and TRBJ1-1; a weak D match, TRBD1 (6 bases). V was clipped by 0 bases and J by 1 base, with 15 bases between them. Germline V gene lookup returns CDR1 GTSNPN and CDR2 SVGIG (reference sequence). This CDR3 is built from 16 residues. The CDR3 reads CAWSVQAGARNTEAFF. The CDR3 coding sequence is TGTGCCTGGAGTGTACAAGCAGGGGCCAGGAACACTGAAGCTTTCTTT. The variable domain in full, completed from reference TRBV30 and TRBJ1-1, reads SQTIHQWPATLVQPVGSPLSLECTVEGTSNPNLYWYRQAAGRGLQLLFYSVGIGQISSEVPQNLSASRPQDRQFILSSKKLLLSDSGFYLCAWSVQAGARNTEAFFGQGTRLTVV.

The V and J genes are TRBV6-5 and TRBJ1-6; D not resolved. Germline V CDR1 and CDR2: MNHEY, SVGAGI. V was trimmed by 5 bases and J by 5 bases, leaving 7 bases between them. The CDR3 has 13 amino acids. Here the CDR3 DNA reads TGTGCCAGCAGTCCACTCCATAATTCACCCCTCCACTTT. As protein: CASSPLHNSPLHF.

This chain joins TRBV6-6 and TRBJ1-2; perhaps TRBD1 as D (6 bases). The CDR3 has 14 residues. V was shortened by 6 bases and J by 8 bases, with 19 bases between the two germline ends. CDR1 is MNHNY, CDR2 SVGAGI, per germline (reference sequence). CDR3 DNA: TGTGCCAGCAGCGAGGACAGCTTCCTGCGGGGCTACACCTTC. This gives the protein CASSEDSFLRGYTF.

The chain carries TRBV6-5 and TRBJ2-3; D remains ambiguous. Germline V gene sequence: CDR1 MNHEY, CDR2 SVGAGI. V was trimmed by 5 bases and J by 0 bases, leaving 12 bases between them. The CDR3 covers 15 residues. The CDR3 DNA follows: TGTGCCAGCAGTCTGAGTACTTCTAGCACAGATACGCAGTATTTT. It specifies CASSLSTSSTDTQYF.

The chain joins TRBV3-1 (or the pseudogene TRBV3-2) to TRBJ2-3, with D perhaps TRBD1 (6 bases). V was clipped by 1 base and J by 1 base, with 9 bases between them. Looked up from germline, CDR1 is LGHDT and CDR2 is YNNKEL (reference sequence). The CDR3 runs 15 residues. The CDR3 reads CASSQGGHRTDTQYF. CDR3 in DNA: TGTGCCAGCAGCCAAGGGGGACATCGCACAGATACGCAGTATTTT.

The genes are TRBV2 and TRBJ2-7; D is uncertain. Germline CDR1 is SNHLY and CDR2 is FYNNEI. CDR3 length equals 13 residues. V was cut by 8 bases and J by 3 bases, with 14 bases left in between. CDR3 sequence: CASYGGSYYEQYF. The CDR3 DNA follows: TGTGCCAGCTACGGCGGCAGCTACTACGAGCAGTACTTC.

The CDR3 protein is CASRGSYGYTF. The DNA for the CDR3 is TGTGCCAGTAGGGGCTCCTATGGCTACACCTTC. The V and J genes are TRBV19 and TRBJ1-2; no firm D call. V lost 6 bases to trimming and J lost 4 bases, with 6 bases between them. The CDR3 loop spans 11 amino acids. Looked up from germline, CDR1 is LNHDA and CDR2 is SQIVND (reference sequence).

In this sample, this clone turned up a few times. The chain employs TRBV9 and TRBJ2-4, with 7 positions matching TRBD2. The CDR3 consists of 13 residues. Trimming took 5 bases from V and 7 from J; bases not matched to a gene: 6. Germline CDR1 SGDLS, CDR2 YYNGEE. In DNA, the CDR3 is TGTGCCAGCAGTGCCGGGGGGACCAACATTCAGTACTTC. Its protein is CASSAGGTNIQYF.

This chain uses TRBV7-3 with TRBJ1-6; 8 bases align to TRBD1. The V gene's germline CDR1 is SGHTA and CDR2 FQGTGA. This CDR3 spans 15 amino acids. Losses at the gene ends were 5 bases for V and 5 bases for J; bases not matched to a gene: 5. The CDR3 region is CASSLGTGHNSPLHF. The CDR3 DNA is TGTGCCAGCAGCCTAGGGACAGGACATAATTCACCCCTCCACTTT.

The rearrangement uses TRBV6-5 and TRBJ1-5, with D unclear. V was clipped by 4 bases and J by 6 bases, with 13 bases between them. Germline CDR1 MNHEY, CDR2 SVGAGI. This CDR3 contains 14 residues. The CDR3 nucleotides are TGTGCCAGCAGTTCCGGGGAGGTAGGTCAGCCCCAGCATTTT. Its protein is CASSSGEVGQPQHF.

This clone has only one observation. The chain recombines TRBV7-3 with TRBJ1-1; no clear D. The V gene lost 5 bases and the J gene lost 2 bases, with 9 bases spanning the gap. The CDR3 covers 13 residues. CDR1 SGHTA and CDR2 FQGTGA come from the germline V gene. The CDR3: CASSATRNTEAFF. The CDR3 DNA reads as TGTGCCAGCAGCGCAACTCGTAACACTGAAGCTTTCTTT.

This chain joins TRBV20-1 and TRBJ1-2; no clear D gene. The CDR3 sequence is 12 residues long. The V end lost 3 bases, the J end lost 3 bases, and 8 bases lay between the germline ends. Germline V gives CDR1 DFQATT, CDR2 SNEGSKA (reference sequence). For the CDR3, the DNA is TGCAGTGCTAGTCGGGGAGACTATGGCTACACCTTC. It encodes CSASRGDYGYTF.

The genes are TRBV27 and TRBJ2-7, with 8 bases that match TRBD1. Germline V gene sequence: CDR1 MNHEY, CDR2 SMNVEV (reference sequence). The trim removed 3 bases at V and 6 bases at J, leaving 7 bases unmatched. The CDR3 consists of 14 residues. CDR3 region: CASSLGTGTGEQYF. CDR3 bases: TGTGCCAGCAGTTTGGGAACAGGGACAGGCGAGCAGTACTTC.